The rows below give T cell receptor beta chains drawn from one sample of a study of sequential checkpoint blockade in melanoma. Sequencing used immunoSEQ multiplex PCR; TCRdb keeps in-frame clones, though not all of them. This sample has about 37,000 clones, with over 30% found just once. Sequencing was performed on tumor tissue (inferred from file names), taken from a patient given nivolumab and ipilimumab in sequence. These receptors originate from a human donor with melanoma. Both conserved end residues are part of each CDR3. Fields, in order: clone size, J gene, V gene, D gene, CDR3 DNA, CDR3 protein. A D gene is named only where the DNA matches it firmly. Size is omitted from some rows. Given values are once, few, many or a class for expanded clones.

clone_size: few; j_call: TRBJ2-5; v_call: TRBV6-9; d_call: TRBD1; cdr3_nt: TGTGCCAGCAGTTATCAGGGGGCCCAGTACTTC; cdr3_aa: CASSYQGAQYF
clone_size: NA; j_call: TRBJ1-1; v_call: TRBV6-7; d_call: NA; cdr3_nt: TGTGCCAGCAGTTACGACCGTAAAGCTTTCTTT; cdr3_aa: CASSYDRKAFF
clone_size: NA; j_call: TRBJ1-1; v_call: TRBV6-8; d_call: NA; cdr3_nt: TGTGCCAGCAGTGAGGCAGGGGACTACACTGAAGCTTTCTTT; cdr3_aa: CASSEAGDYTEAFF
clone_size: few; j_call: TRBJ1-5; v_call: TRBV30; d_call: NA; cdr3_nt: TGTGCCTGGAGCCCCCCGGGAAGTCCCAATCAGCCCCAGCATTTT; cdr3_aa: CAWSPPGSPNQPQHF
clone_size: NA; j_call: TRBJ1-2; v_call: TRBV5-1; d_call: TRBD1; cdr3_nt: TGCGCCAGCGGATCTTTGGACAGGGACCTTTATGGCTACACCTTC; cdr3_aa: CASGSLDRDLYGYTF
clone_size: NA; j_call: TRBJ2-1; v_call: TRBV29-1; d_call: NA; cdr3_nt: TGCAGCGTTGCTGCCGACCGAAGCGGGTACAATGAGCAGTTCTTC; cdr3_aa: CSVAADRSGYNEQFF
clone_size: NA; j_call: TRBJ2-5; v_call: TRBV11-3; d_call: NA; cdr3_nt: TGTGCCAGCAGCCAACCCAGGGGTAGCGGTAAAGAGACCCAGTACTTC; cdr3_aa: CASSQPRGSGKETQYF
clone_size: few; j_call: TRBJ1-2; v_call: TRBV11-3; d_call: NA; cdr3_nt: TGTGCCAGCAGCTTAGTTGGGTCGGGTTGGGATGGCTACACCTTC; cdr3_aa: CASSLVGSGWDGYTF
clone_size: NA; j_call: TRBJ2-1; v_call: TRBV6-8; d_call: NA; cdr3_nt: TGTGCCAGCAGCCGGCTCAGCAGGATCGATGAGCAGTTCTTC; cdr3_aa: CASSRLSRIDEQFF
clone_size: NA; j_call: TRBJ1-2; v_call: TRBV5-1; d_call: TRBD1; cdr3_nt: TGCGCCAGCAGCTTGGGAGCCGGGACAGGGCTCAATGGCTACACCTTC; cdr3_aa: CASSLGAGTGLNGYTF
clone_size: NA; j_call: TRBJ1-6; v_call: TRBV30; d_call: TRBD1; cdr3_nt: TGTGCCTGGACTACAGGGGAAACCTCACCCCTCCACTTT; cdr3_aa: CAWTTGETSPLHF
clone_size: NA; j_call: TRBJ1-2; v_call: TRBV28; d_call: TRBD1; cdr3_nt: TGTGCCAGCAGTTTCCCCACAGGGGTGAACTATGGCTACACCTTC; cdr3_aa: CASSFPTGVNYGYTF
clone_size: many; j_call: TRBJ1-4; v_call: TRBV7-2; d_call: TRBD1; cdr3_nt: TGTGCCAGCATGGGTACAGGGGATGAAAAACTGTTTTTT; cdr3_aa: CASMGTGDEKLFF
clone_size: many; j_call: TRBJ1-4; v_call: TRBV11-3; d_call: TRBD1; cdr3_nt: TGTGCCAGCAGCTTGGCTGCAGGGGGCGCGTGGAATGAAAAACTGTTTTTT; cdr3_aa: CASSLAAGGAWNEKLFF
clone_size: NA; j_call: TRBJ1-2; v_call: TRBV10-3; d_call: NA; cdr3_nt: TGTGCCATCAGTGAGTCAGGGCAGAGGCTCTATGGCTACACCTTC; cdr3_aa: CAISESGQRLYGYTF
clone_size: NA; j_call: TRBJ1-1; v_call: TRBV6-8; d_call: NA; cdr3_nt: TGTGCCAGCAGTTACTCCGGGGCGCACAGGGAAGCTTTCTTT; cdr3_aa: CASSYSGAHREAFF
clone_size: NA; j_call: TRBJ2-4; v_call: TRBV18; d_call: TRBD1; cdr3_nt: TGTGCCAGCTCACCACCGGGGACGGGACAGGGTAACATTCAGTACTTC; cdr3_aa: CASSPPGTGQGNIQYF
clone_size: few; j_call: TRBJ2-7; v_call: TRBV11-3; d_call: NA; cdr3_nt: TGTGCCAGCAGCTTGTCGGACAATCTCCACGAGCAGTACTTC; cdr3_aa: CASSLSDNLHEQYF
clone_size: few; j_call: TRBJ1-2; v_call: TRBV6-1; d_call: NA; cdr3_nt: TGTGCCAGCAGTGAAGGGTGGGGAAATTATGGCTACACCTTC; cdr3_aa: CASSEGWGNYGYTF
clone_size: few; j_call: TRBJ2-1; v_call: TRBV7-1; d_call: NA; cdr3_nt: TGTGCCAGCAGTCCGCGCCGTGACAATGAGCAGTTCTTC; cdr3_aa: CASSPRRDNEQFF
clone_size: NA; j_call: TRBJ2-7; v_call: TRBV28; d_call: TRBD2; cdr3_nt: TGTGCCAGCAGCAAGACCGGGGGGGGACGCGAGCAGTACTTC; cdr3_aa: CASSKTGGGREQYF
clone_size: NA; j_call: TRBJ1-2; v_call: TRBV19; d_call: NA; cdr3_nt: TGTGCCAGTAGTATATCAAACGACTATGGCTACACCTTC; cdr3_aa: CASSISNDYGYTF
clone_size: NA; j_call: TRBJ2-7; v_call: TRBV23-1; d_call: TRBD1; cdr3_nt: TGCGCCACTTCGACAGGGGGGTGGGACGAGCAGTACTTC; cdr3_aa: CATSTGGWDEQYF
clone_size: few; j_call: TRBJ2-2; v_call: TRBV6-8; d_call: NA; cdr3_nt: TGTGCCAGCAGTTACTCGATAGAGGGTGGGGAATCCGGGGAGCTGTTTTTT; cdr3_aa: CASSYSIEGGESGELFF
clone_size: NA; j_call: TRBJ1-1; v_call: TRBV30; d_call: TRBD1; cdr3_nt: TGTGCCTGGAGTGGACAGGGAGCCCCTGAAGCTTTCTTT; cdr3_aa: CAWSGQGAPEAFF
clone_size: few; j_call: TRBJ2-7; v_call: TRBV6-8; d_call: NA; cdr3_nt: TGTGCCAGCAGTTACTCCGGGCAGGACTCCTACGAGCAGTACTTC; cdr3_aa: CASSYSGQDSYEQYF
clone_size: few; j_call: TRBJ1-2; v_call: TRBV9; d_call: NA; cdr3_nt: TGTGCCAGCAGCGTATCGTGGGCAGCGCAGGAGGAATTCTATGGCTACACCTTC; cdr3_aa: CASSVSWAAQEEFYGYTF
clone_size: NA; j_call: TRBJ2-5; v_call: TRBV6-8; d_call: TRBD2; cdr3_nt: TGTGCCAGCAGTTGGGGGGGACTAGAGACCCAGTACTTC; cdr3_aa: CASSWGGLETQYF
clone_size: NA; j_call: TRBJ2-7; v_call: TRBV28; d_call: NA; cdr3_nt: TGTGCCAGCAGTTCGCCCCCCGCCAGGGGTTTGTACGAGCAGTACTTC; cdr3_aa: CASSSPPARGLYEQYF
clone_size: NA; j_call: TRBJ2-2; v_call: TRBV6-8; d_call: NA; cdr3_nt: TGTGCCAGCAGTTACCGGGGACTGTCCACCGGGGAGCTGTTTTTT; cdr3_aa: CASSYRGLSTGELFF
clone_size: NA; j_call: TRBJ1-5; v_call: TRBV19; d_call: NA; cdr3_nt: TGTGCCAGTAGTCCTTCGTTGGGGGGCTATAGCAATCAGCCCCAGCATTTT; cdr3_aa: CASSPSLGGYSNQPQHF
clone_size: few; j_call: TRBJ2-4; v_call: TRBV9; d_call: TRBD2; cdr3_nt: TGTGCCAGCAGCGTAGGGACTAGCGGCAAAAACATTCAGTACTTC; cdr3_aa: CASSVGTSGKNIQYF
clone_size: few; j_call: TRBJ1-1; v_call: TRBV29-1; d_call: NA; cdr3_nt: TGCAGCGTTGAAGGAGTCTCCATGAACACTGAAGCTTTCTTT; cdr3_aa: CSVEGVSMNTEAFF
clone_size: NA; j_call: TRBJ2-7; v_call: TRBV29-1; d_call: NA; cdr3_nt: TGCAGCGTTGAAAGGGGCAGGGGCTACGAGCAGTACTTC; cdr3_aa: CSVERGRGYEQYF
clone_size: many; j_call: TRBJ2-7; v_call: TRBV11-3; d_call: NA; cdr3_nt: TGTGCCAGCAGCTTACCCGGAAGCAGACCATACGAGCAGTACTTC; cdr3_aa: CASSLPGSRPYEQYF
clone_size: NA; j_call: TRBJ1-1; v_call: TRBV30; d_call: NA; cdr3_nt: TGTGCCTGCCCCTTGTCTTCCGGGCGGTTGGCTTTCTTT; cdr3_aa: CACPLSSGRLAFF
clone_size: NA; j_call: TRBJ2-2; v_call: TRBV19; d_call: TRBD2; cdr3_nt: TGTGCCAGTGGGACTAGCGGGAGGGCGAACACCGGGGAGCTGTTTTTT; cdr3_aa: CASGTSGRANTGELFF
clone_size: many; j_call: TRBJ2-3; v_call: TRBV11-3; d_call: TRBD2; cdr3_nt: TGTGCCAGCAGCGGTGGGACTAGCGCAGGGACAGATACGCAGTATTTT; cdr3_aa: CASSGGTSAGTDTQYF
clone_size: NA; j_call: TRBJ2-5; v_call: TRBV6-8; d_call: TRBD2; cdr3_nt: TGTGCCAGCACCACCCCGGGGGGGGTAGAGACCCAGTACTTC; cdr3_aa: CASTTPGGVETQYF
clone_size: NA; j_call: TRBJ2-7; v_call: TRBV5-1; d_call: NA; cdr3_nt: TGCGCCAGCAGCTTGGGGTGGGACTCCGACTACGAGCAGTACTTC; cdr3_aa: CASSLGWDSDYEQYF
clone_size: many; j_call: TRBJ1-1; v_call: TRBV6-8; d_call: NA; cdr3_nt: TGTGCCAGCAGCCGAGGGGGGAACACTGAAGCTTTCTTT; cdr3_aa: CASSRGGNTEAFF
clone_size: NA; j_call: TRBJ1-1; v_call: TRBV5-1; d_call: NA; cdr3_nt: TGCGCCGTTTCGACGGGGGAGATGAACACTGAAGCTTTCTTT; cdr3_aa: CAVSTGEMNTEAFF
clone_size: NA; j_call: TRBJ2-7; v_call: TRBV28; d_call: NA; cdr3_nt: TGTGCCAGCAGTTTTGCGGGGGCGCGTAGGAAGCAGTACTTC; cdr3_aa: CASSFAGARRKQYF
clone_size: NA; j_call: TRBJ2-7; v_call: TRBV5-1; d_call: TRBD1; cdr3_nt: TGCGCCAGCAGCTTGCTGGGACAGGGTACCTACGAGCAGTACTTC; cdr3_aa: CASSLLGQGTYEQYF
clone_size: NA; j_call: TRBJ2-1; v_call: TRBV18; d_call: NA; cdr3_nt: TGTGCCAGCTCTCAACCGGGGGGCGCATATGAGCAGTTCTTC; cdr3_aa: CASSQPGGAYEQFF
clone_size: many; j_call: TRBJ1-6; v_call: TRBV11-3; d_call: TRBD1; cdr3_nt: TGTGCCAGCAGCTTGGGACAGGGGACCGGTAATTCACCCCTCCACTTT; cdr3_aa: CASSLGQGTGNSPLHF
clone_size: many; j_call: TRBJ1-3; v_call: TRBV11-3; d_call: NA; cdr3_nt: TGTGCCAGCAGCTTAGTACGGGGCGTCTCTGGAAACACCATATATTTT; cdr3_aa: CASSLVRGVSGNTIYF
clone_size: few; j_call: TRBJ1-2; v_call: TRBV11-3; d_call: TRBD1; cdr3_nt: TGTGCCAGCAGCACCAGGACAGGGGGGGATGGCTACACCTTC; cdr3_aa: CASSTRTGGDGYTF
clone_size: few; j_call: TRBJ2-5; v_call: TRBV9; d_call: NA; cdr3_nt: TGTGCCAGCAGCGTAGGCCAGGGAAGGCCCGCCTACTTC; cdr3_aa: CASSVGQGRPAYF
clone_size: NA; j_call: TRBJ2-2; v_call: TRBV11-3; d_call: TRBD1; cdr3_nt: TGTGCCAGCAGAGCCGGGACAGGGTACACCGGGGAGCTGTTTTTT; cdr3_aa: CASRAGTGYTGELFF
clone_size: few; j_call: TRBJ1-2; v_call: TRBV6-8; d_call: NA; cdr3_nt: TGTGCCAGCATCGGGGCTAACTATGGCTACACCTTC; cdr3_aa: CASIGANYGYTF
clone_size: NA; j_call: TRBJ2-1; v_call: TRBV6-4; d_call: NA; cdr3_nt: TGTGCCAGCAGTAAACTAGGACGGGGGATCTACAATGAGCAGTTCTTC; cdr3_aa: CASSKLGRGIYNEQFF